This T cell receptor beta chain was recorded in a study of OX40 agonist ivuxolimab in advanced cancers. Looking at the study overall: While on treatment, patients had intravenous ivuxolimab at 0.01 to 10 mg/kg every 2 weeks.

On this clone: No antigen is known for it.

The CDR3 loop spans 13 amino acids. V lost 2 bases and J lost 5, with 11 bases in between. Germline CDR1 reads GTSNPN; CDR2 reads SVGIG (reference sequence). Whole-study results and caveats: Certain nonresponding patients likewise had low normalized T-cell clonal expansion.

Measured with immunoSEQ multiplex PCR; TCRdb has only the in-frame clones, and not every one. The sample holds 60,000 or so clones, about four fifths seen once. The receptor comes from an adult with an advanced solid tumor such as melanoma, head and neck, liver or kidney cancer. The rearrangement joins TRBV30 to TRBJ2-3; D gene ambiguous. The specimen was CD4+ or CD8+ T cells sorted from blood, collected in a trial of the OX40 agonist ivuxolimab. CDR3 nucleotide sequence: TGTGCCTGGAGTCCTCCTATTGGAGATACGCAGTATTTT. Its protein is CAWSPPIGDTQYF.